This T cell receptor beta chain was sequenced in a study of shared clonotypes between healthy human individuals. The method was immunoSEQ multiplex PCR; TCRdb's version includes in-frame clones alone and lacks a portion of them. The table includes approximately 620,000 clones, almost 97% detected once. Germline V gives CDR1 MNHNY, CDR2 SVGAGI (reference sequence). This CDR3 has 15 amino acids. V was clipped by 6 bases and J by 3 bases; unmatched bases: 5. What was sequenced was naive CD4+ T cells sorted from blood. Subset: CD45RA+ positively selected. The clonotype comes from a woman aged 25 to 39 in good health. The chain carries TRBV6-6 and TRBJ2-1; 10 positions match TRBD2. CDR3 protein: CASRGLASNYNEQFF. The CDR3, as DNA: TGTGCCAGCAGGGGACTAGCGAGTAACTACAATGAGCAGTTCTTC.